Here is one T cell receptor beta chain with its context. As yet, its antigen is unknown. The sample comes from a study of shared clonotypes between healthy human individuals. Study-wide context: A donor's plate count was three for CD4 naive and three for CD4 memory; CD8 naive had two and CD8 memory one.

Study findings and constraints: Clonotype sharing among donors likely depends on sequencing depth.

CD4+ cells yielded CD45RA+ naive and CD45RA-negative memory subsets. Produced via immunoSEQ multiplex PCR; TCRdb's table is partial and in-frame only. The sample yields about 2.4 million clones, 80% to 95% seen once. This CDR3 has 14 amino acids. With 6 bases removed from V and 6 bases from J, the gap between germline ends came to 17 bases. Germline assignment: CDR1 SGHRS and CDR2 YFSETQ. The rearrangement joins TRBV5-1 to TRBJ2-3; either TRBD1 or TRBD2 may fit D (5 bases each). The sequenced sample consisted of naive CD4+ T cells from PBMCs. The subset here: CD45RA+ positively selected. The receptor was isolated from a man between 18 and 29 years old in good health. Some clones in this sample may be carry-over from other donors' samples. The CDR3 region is CASTSGTPRDTQYF. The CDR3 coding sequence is TGCGCCAGCACCTCCGGGACCCCAAGGGATACGCAGTATTTT. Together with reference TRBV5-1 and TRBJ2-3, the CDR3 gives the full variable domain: KAGVTQTPRYLIKTRGQQVTLSCSPISGHRSVSWYQQTPGQGLQFLFEYFSETQRNKGNFPGRFSGRQFSNSRSEMNVSTLELGDSALYLCASTSGTPRDTQYFGPGTRLTVL.